The entry below describes one T cell receptor beta chain. Described time point: baseline, week 1 (first vaccination visit). Treatment: pre-vaccination baseline after standard-of-care therapy. This sample was taken from a study of a mutant IDH1 vaccine in newly diagnosed glioma. TCRdb keeps only in-frame clones here, not all; method: immunoSEQ multiplex PCR. The sample consists of some 22,000 clones, roughly nine tenths of them appearing once. The receptor's source is a young man with glioma. The sample consisted of PBMCs, taken from a glioma patient treated with radiotherapy, temozolomide or both.

For the CDR3, the DNA is TGTGCCAGTAGTTTTTACAACGTCCTGACTTTC. Translation: CASSFYNVLTF. The chain uses TRBV19 and TRBJ2-6, with D hard to call. Germline CDR1 is LNHDA and CDR2 is SQIVND (reference sequence). V shed 5 bases and J shed 9 bases, with 5 bases lying between them. The CDR3 is 11 residues long.